The T cell receptor (beta chain) described here comes from a study of cytomegalovirus exposure and HLA in healthy donors. On this clone itself: Its antigen is undetermined.

PCR involved 60 Vbeta and 13 Jbeta primers. The data were produced by immunoSEQ multiplex PCR, yet TCRdb's version contains in-frame clones alone and is incomplete. There are about 150,000 clones in the sample; approximately 74% occur only once, and roughly 4.5% lies in the top ten. The study, taken as a whole, reports: A later analysis found TCR association rates differed by HLA locus, highest for DRB1 and lowest for HLA-C.

This receptor was identified in a man younger than 35 in good health and CMV-seropositive. Material for sequencing was PBMCs.

The DNA for the CDR3 is TGTGCCAGCAGCCAAGATCGAGATCAGCCCCAGCATTTT. Amino acids: CASSQDRDQPQHF. The V gene is TRBV4-2, the J gene TRBJ1-5; D is uncertain. The CDR3 has 13 residues. Germline V lookup: CDR1 LGHNA, CDR2 YNFKEQ. The V end was cut by 0 bases, the J end by 5 bases, with 5 bases between.